This TCR beta chain emerged from a study of early T cells in non-severe SARS-CoV-2 infection. This clonotype was seen ten or more times. TCRdb itself ran the 5' RACE reads through MiXCR, one entry per CDR3 protein. The sample records about 28,000 distinct CDR3 sequences, less than 6% being singletons. CDR1 and CDR2 (germline): MNHEY, SVGEGT. CDR3 length: 16 amino acids. The germline V and J ends were trimmed by 2 bases and 0 bases, with 8 bases remaining between them. This receptor was identified in an adult who was a healthcare worker with PCR-confirmed SARS-CoV-2 infection or an uninfected control (not recorded which). The material was whole blood, obtained at baseline. The chain has TRBV6-2 or TRBV6-3 and TRBJ2-6; D perhaps matches TRBD2 (5 bases). Written as DNA, the CDR3 is TGTGCCAGCAGTTACCGGGAAGGCTCTGGGGCCAACGTCCTGACTTTC. Amino acids: CASSYREGSGANVLTF.